A selection of T cell receptor beta chains follows, all from one sample in a study of shared clonotypes between healthy human individuals. Measured with immunoSEQ multiplex PCR; TCRdb has only the in-frame clones, and not every one. This table holds around 1.4 million clones, about 98.5% found once. The material sequenced was naive CD4+ T cells sorted from blood. Source of these receptors: a man under 40 in good health. The CDR3 runs from the conserved cysteine through the conserved F or W. A D gene is named only where the DNA matches it firmly. A clone size is listed for some rows: how often the clone was seen (once, few, many), or a class if it is expanded.

clone size,D gene,V gene,J gene,CDR3 protein,CDR3 DNA
.,TRBD2,TRBV7-3,TRBJ2-1,CASSLYTSGSSYNEQFF,TGTGCCAGCAGCTTGTACACTAGCGGGAGCTCCTACAATGAGCAGTTCTTC
.,.,TRBV7-9,TRBJ2-3,CASSPRGGLADTQYF,TGTGCCAGCAGCCCGAGGGGGGGCCTGGCAGATACGCAGTATTTT
.,.,TRBV5-6,TRBJ1-2,CASSPRGGNYGYTF,TGTGCCAGCAGCCCCCGGGGGGGCAACTATGGCTACACCTTC
.,TRBD1,TRBV28,TRBJ2-7,CASSLFGTGVNPYEQYF,TGTGCCAGCAGTTTATTTGGGACAGGGGTTAATCCCTACGAGCAGTACTTC
once,.,TRBV19,TRBJ2-7,CASSIGPYEQYF,TGTGCCAGTAGTATCGGGCCCTACGAGCAGTACTTC
.,.,TRBV7-2,TRBJ2-2,CASSLYRVWRNTGELFF,TGTGCCAGCAGCCTATACAGGGTTTGGAGGAACACCGGGGAGCTGTTTTTT
.,.,TRBV7-8,TRBJ2-3,CASSREDTQYF,TGTGCCAGCAGCCGCGAGGATACGCAGTATTTT
.,TRBD1,TRBV28,TRBJ1-2,CASSPGQGARGYTF,TGTGCCAGCAGTCCGGGACAGGGGGCGCGGGGCTACACCTTC
.,TRBD2,TRBV19,TRBJ2-1,CASSNPTSGSRNEQFF,TGTGCCAGTAGTAACCCGACTAGCGGGAGCCGGAATGAGCAGTTCTTC
.,.,TRBV6-5,TRBJ2-1,CASRRTGFPYNEQFF,TGTGCCAGCAGACGTACAGGGTTCCCCTACAATGAGCAGTTCTTC
.,TRBD1,TRBV30,TRBJ1-5,CAWSQGQAVQPQHF,TGTGCCTGGAGTCAGGGACAGGCCGTTCAGCCCCAGCATTTT